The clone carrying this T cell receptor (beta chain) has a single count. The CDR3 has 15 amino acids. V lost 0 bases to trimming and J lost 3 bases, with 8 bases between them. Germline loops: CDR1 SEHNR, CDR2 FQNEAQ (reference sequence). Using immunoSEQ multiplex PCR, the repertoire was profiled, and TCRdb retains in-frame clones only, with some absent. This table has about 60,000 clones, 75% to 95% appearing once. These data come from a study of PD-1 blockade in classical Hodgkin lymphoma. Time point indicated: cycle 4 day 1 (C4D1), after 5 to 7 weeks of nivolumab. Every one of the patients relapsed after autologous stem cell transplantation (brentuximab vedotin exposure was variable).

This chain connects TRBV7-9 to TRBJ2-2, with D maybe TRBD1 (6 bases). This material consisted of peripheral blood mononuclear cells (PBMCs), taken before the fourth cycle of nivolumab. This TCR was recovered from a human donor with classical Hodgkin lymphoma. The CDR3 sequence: CASSLAGAYTGELFF. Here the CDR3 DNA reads TGTGCCAGCAGCTTAGCGGGGGCTTACACCGGGGAGCTGTTTTTT.